Below, 14 T cell receptor beta chains from the same sample are listed, as sequenced in a study of neoadjuvant nivolumab and ipilimumab in lung cancer (TCRdb year 2020). The sample's time point label, in plain terms: pretherapy, before neoadjuvant immune checkpoint inhibitors. The library was obtained by the immunoSEQ multiplex PCR assay. TCRdb limited this immuneACCESS table to in-frame rearrangements with V and J called. A share of clones is missing; checked studies link under half to unresolved V genes, and the rest is unexplained. The sample contains 9,000 to 10,000 clones, roughly four fifths of them found a single time. Over 3% of the sample lies in the top ten. Sequencing used peripheral blood, obtained before neoadjuvant nivolumab, alone or with ipilimumab. The receptors come from an adult with non-small cell lung cancer.

The chain joins TRBV7-8 to TRBJ2-1, with 10 bases matching TRBD2. The V gene end was trimmed by 5 bases and the J gene end by 5 bases; junction bases not matched to a gene: 9. CDR1 is SGHVS and CDR2 is FQNEAQ in the germline V gene. This CDR3 comprises 16 residues. CDR3 loop: CASSPLAGGSHNEQFF. The CDR3 DNA sequence: TGTGCCAGCAGCCCGTTAGCGGGAGGATCCCACAATGAGCAGTTCTTC.

This clone has just a few counts. J is TRBJ1-1 and V is TRBV6-1; D call uncertain. Trimming took 6 bases from V and 4 from J, leaving 9 bases between them. The germline V gene has CDR1 MNHNS and CDR2 SASEGT. This CDR3 contains 12 residues. CDR3 amino acids: CASSPLTTEAFF. The CDR3 DNA reads as TGTGCCAGCAGCCCTCTAACCACTGAAGCTTTCTTT.

The J gene is TRBJ2-5, the V gene TRBV15; perhaps TRBD2 as D (6 bases). The CDR3 is 14 amino acids. Germline V lookup: CDR1 LNHNV, CDR2 YYDKDF (reference sequence). Trimming shortened V by 1 base and J by 4 bases, and 10 bases separated the two germline ends. CDR3 sequence: CATSRVVGGETQYF. CDR3 sequence (DNA): TGTGCCACCAGCAGAGTCGTGGGGGGAGAGACCCAGTACTTC.

There are a few counts of this clone. V usage is TRBV5-1 and J usage is TRBJ2-2; no firm D call. Germline loops: CDR1 SGHRS, CDR2 YFSETQ. The CDR3 runs 15 residues. V gave up 4 bases and J gave up 0 bases, with 10 bases separating them. The CDR3 DNA follows: TGCGCCAGCAGCCCTGGGAATCCGAACACCGGGGAGCTGTTTTTT. Residues: CASSPGNPNTGELFF.

This clone came up once. The junction departs from the called germline gene at one end, perhaps through a read error. The chain links TRBV18 to TRBJ2-7; D is unclear. This CDR3 has 12 amino acids. Germline V lookup: CDR1 KGHSH, CDR2 LQKENI. CDR3 region: CASSPREGRVMF. The DNA for the CDR3 is TGTGCCAGCTCACCACGGGAAGGCCGGGTGATGTTC.

V usage is TRBV4-2 and J usage is TRBJ2-1, with D perhaps TRBD1 (6 bases). CDR3 size: 15 residues. V gave up 5 bases and J gave up 6 bases, with 17 bases separating them. CDR1 LGHNA and CDR2 YNFKEQ come from the germline V gene. The CDR3 loop reads CASSLDKGTTNEQFF. The CDR3, as DNA: TGTGCCAGCAGCTTGGACAAGGGGACAACCAATGAGCAGTTCTTC.

This clone came up a few times. This chain connects TRBV7-3 to TRBJ1-2; maybe TRBD1 (6 bases). This CDR3 has 14 residues. V was clipped by 0 bases and J by 3 bases, with 8 bases between them. From germline, CDR1 is SGHTA and CDR2 FQGTGA. In DNA, the CDR3 is TGTGCCAGCAGCTTAACGAGGACAGACTATGGCTACACCTTC. Protein: CASSLTRTDYGYTF.

V usage is TRBV7-6 and J usage is TRBJ2-2, with 8 bases matching TRBD1. The J segment lost 3 bases and the V segment lost 6 bases, leaving 3 bases of the junction unmatched. Per germline, CDR1 SGHVS and CDR2 FNYEAQ. The CDR3 is 14 residues long. This CDR3 reads CASRNRGDTGELFF. CDR3 in DNA: TGTGCCAGCAGAAACAGGGGGGACACCGGGGAGCTGTTTTTT.

Only a few counts were recorded for this clone. The chain links TRBV29-1 to TRBJ1-1, with 8 bases aligning to TRBD1. Per the germline V gene, CDR1 is SQVTM and CDR2 is ANQGSEA. Trimming at V came to 2 bases and at J to 0 bases, leaving 5 bases not matched to a gene. The CDR3 sequence is 15 residues long. The CDR3 spells CSVERDRTMNTEAFF. The CDR3 DNA reads TGCAGCGTTGAAAGGGACAGGACCATGAACACTGAAGCTTTCTTT. The variable domain in full, with the rest retrieved from reference TRBV29-1 and TRBJ1-1, is SAVISQKPSRDICQRGTSLTIQCQVDSQVTMMFWYRQQPGQSLTLIATANQGSEATYESGFVIDKFPISRPNLTFSTLTVSNMSPEDSSIYLCSVERDRTMNTEAFFGQGTRLTVV.

This chain's CDR3 is CASSHWTGGVGELFF. Here the CDR3 DNA reads TGTGCCAGCAGCCATTGGACAGGGGGCGTCGGGGAGCTGTTTTTT. This rearrangement joins TRBV7-2 to TRBJ2-2, with 11 positions matching TRBD1. The V segment lost 5 bases and the J segment 7 bases; nucleotides outside the gene matches: 6. Germline V CDR1 and CDR2: SGHTA, FQGNSA. The CDR3 loop spans 15 amino acids.

V and J are TRBV5-1 and TRBJ2-2; D not resolved. The CDR3 runs to 13 residues. CDR1 and CDR2 from the germline V gene are SGHRS and YFSETQ. V was cut by 4 bases and J by 3 bases, with 7 bases left in between. CDR3 residues: CASSPRDTGELFF. DNA of the CDR3: TGCGCCAGCAGCCCCCGGGACACCGGGGAGCTGTTTTTT.

This chain uses TRBV5-1 with TRBJ2-2; 9 positions match TRBD2. Trimming took 5 bases from V and 3 from J; bases not matched to a gene: 2. The CDR3 sequence is 14 residues long. Germline V gene data show CDR1 as SGHRS and CDR2 as YFSETQ. Written as DNA, the CDR3 is TGCGCCAGCAGAAAGCGGGAGGACACCGGGGAGCTGTTTTTT. Its protein product is CASRKREDTGELFF.

This chain joins TRBV5-1 and TRBJ2-3; either TRBD1 or TRBD2 may supply D (5 bases each). This CDR3 is 14 amino acids long. The V end lost 3 bases, the J end lost 4 bases, and 12 bases lay between the germline ends. Germline values: CDR1 SGHRS, CDR2 YFSETQ. CDR3: CASSSRDPPDTQYF. The CDR3, as DNA: TGCGCCAGCAGCTCCCGGGACCCCCCAGATACGCAGTATTTT.

CDR3 bases: TGCGCCAGCAGTGAGGGCAGGGCTCCAATCTACGAGCAGTACTTC. This encodes CASSEGRAPIYEQYF. V is TRBV10-2 and J is TRBJ2-7; a possible D gene is TRBD1 (5 bases). Between the trimmed V and J ends, which lost 2 bases and 3 bases, there was a span of 14 bases. Germline V gene lookup returns CDR1 WSHSY and CDR2 SAAADI. This CDR3 is 15 amino acids long.